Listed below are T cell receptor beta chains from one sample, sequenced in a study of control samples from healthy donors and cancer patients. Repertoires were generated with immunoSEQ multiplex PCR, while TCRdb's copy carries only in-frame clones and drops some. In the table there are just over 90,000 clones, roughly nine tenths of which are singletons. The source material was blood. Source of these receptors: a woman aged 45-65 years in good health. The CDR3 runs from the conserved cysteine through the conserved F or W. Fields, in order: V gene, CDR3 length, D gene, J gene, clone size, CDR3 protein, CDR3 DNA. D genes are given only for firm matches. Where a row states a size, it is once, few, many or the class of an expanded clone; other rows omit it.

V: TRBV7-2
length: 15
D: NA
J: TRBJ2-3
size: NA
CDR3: CASSLNIATSDTQYF
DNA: TGTGCCAGCAGCTTAAATATTGCAACGTCAGATACGCAGTATTTT

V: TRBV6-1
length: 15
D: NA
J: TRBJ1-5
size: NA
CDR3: CASSESGNSNQPQHF
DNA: TGTGCCAGCAGTGAGTCGGGGAATAGCAATCAGCCCCAGCATTTT

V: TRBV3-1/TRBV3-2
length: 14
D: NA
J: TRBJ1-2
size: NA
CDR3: CASSPPDSIYGYTF
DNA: TGTGCCAGCAGCCCTCCGGACAGTATCTATGGCTACACCTTC

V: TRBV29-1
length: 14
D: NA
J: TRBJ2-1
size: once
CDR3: CSVDLGMAYNEQFF
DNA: TGCAGCGTTGACCTAGGTATGGCCTACAATGAGCAGTTCTTC

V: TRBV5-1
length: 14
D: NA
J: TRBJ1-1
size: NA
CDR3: CASSLDGQNTEAFF
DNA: TGCGCCAGCAGCTTGGACGGACAGAACACTGAAGCTTTCTTT

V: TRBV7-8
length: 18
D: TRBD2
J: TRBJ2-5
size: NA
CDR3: CASSEKRTSGPNQETQYF
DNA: TGTGCCAGCAGCGAGAAGAGGACTAGCGGGCCTAACCAAGAGACCCAGTACTTC

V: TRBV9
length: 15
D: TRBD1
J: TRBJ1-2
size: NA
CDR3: CASSVDTGGDYGYTF
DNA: TGTGCCAGCAGCGTAGACACAGGGGGTGACTATGGCTACACCTTC

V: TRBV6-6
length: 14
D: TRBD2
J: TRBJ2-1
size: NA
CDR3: CATGASGGGNEQFF
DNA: TGTGCCACTGGGGCTAGCGGGGGTGGCAATGAGCAGTTCTTC

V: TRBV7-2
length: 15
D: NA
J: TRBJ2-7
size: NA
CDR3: CASSLMVAFSYEQYF
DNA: TGTGCCAGCAGCTTAATGGTTGCCTTCTCCTACGAGCAGTACTTC

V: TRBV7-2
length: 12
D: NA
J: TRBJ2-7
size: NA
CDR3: CASRQLDHEQYF
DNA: TGTGCCAGCAGGCAGCTGGACCACGAGCAGTACTTC

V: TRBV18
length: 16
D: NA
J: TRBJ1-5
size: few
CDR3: CASSPGGSGSNQPQHF
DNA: TGTGCCAGCTCACCGGGGGGAAGCGGGAGCAATCAGCCCCAGCATTTT

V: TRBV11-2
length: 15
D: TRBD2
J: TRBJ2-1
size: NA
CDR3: CASNLGLAGISEQFF
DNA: TGTGCCAGCAACCTGGGACTAGCGGGGATTTCTGAGCAGTTCTTC

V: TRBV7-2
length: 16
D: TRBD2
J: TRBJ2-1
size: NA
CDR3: CASSSGSHSGDNEQFF
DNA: TGTGCCAGCAGCTCGGGGTCTCATAGCGGGGACAATGAGCAGTTCTTC

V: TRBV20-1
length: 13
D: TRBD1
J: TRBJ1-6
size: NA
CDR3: CSASGGGTSPLHF
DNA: TGCAGTGCTAGTGGAGGGGGCACCTCACCCCTCCACTTT

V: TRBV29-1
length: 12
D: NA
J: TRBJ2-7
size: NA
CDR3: CSAKTDNYEQYF
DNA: TGCAGCGCCAAGACAGATAACTACGAGCAGTACTTC

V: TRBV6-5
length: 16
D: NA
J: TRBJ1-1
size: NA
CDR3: CASSYPRGGARTEAFF
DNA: TGTGCCAGCAGTTACCCACGAGGGGGGGCGAGGACTGAAGCTTTCTTT

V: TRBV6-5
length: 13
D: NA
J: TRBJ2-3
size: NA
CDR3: CASRLGVKDTQYF
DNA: TGTGCCAGCCGGTTAGGGGTGAAGGATACGCAGTATTTT

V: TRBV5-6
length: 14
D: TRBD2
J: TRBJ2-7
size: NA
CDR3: CASSHGRRRAVQYF
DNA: TGTGCCAGCAGCCACGGGAGGCGGAGGGCCGTGCAGTACTTC

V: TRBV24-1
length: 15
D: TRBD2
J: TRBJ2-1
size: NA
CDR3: CATSGPGGPDNEQFF
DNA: TGTGCCACCAGTGGTCCGGGAGGGCCTGACAATGAGCAGTTCTTC

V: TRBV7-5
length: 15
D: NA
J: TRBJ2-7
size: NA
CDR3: CARSPTLAASYEQYF
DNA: TGTGCCAGAAGCCCCACCCTAGCGGCCTCCTACGAGCAGTACTTC

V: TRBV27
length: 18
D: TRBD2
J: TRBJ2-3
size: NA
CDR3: CASSFGGRALLDTDTQYF
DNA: TGTGCCAGCAGTTTTGGCGGGAGGGCCTTGCTTGACACAGATACGCAGTATTTT

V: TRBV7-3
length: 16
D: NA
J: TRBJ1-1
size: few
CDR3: CASSLQGGRRNTEAFF
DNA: TGTGCCAGCAGCTTACAGGGAGGTCGGCGGAACACTGAAGCTTTCTTT

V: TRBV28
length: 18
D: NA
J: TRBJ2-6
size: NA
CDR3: CASSYLGGDASGANVLTF
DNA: TGTGCCAGCAGTTACCTCGGGGGCGACGCTTCTGGGGCCAACGTCCTGACTTTC

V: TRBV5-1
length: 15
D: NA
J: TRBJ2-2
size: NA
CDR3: CASSLAPAGTGELFF
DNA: TGCGCCAGCAGCTTGGCCCCAGCGGGCACCGGGGAGCTGTTTTTT